This passage covers 13 T cell receptor beta chains from one sample sequenced in a study of blood T cells in healthy people across ages. Next came a second PCR, run for about 6 to 12 cycles, which used a sample-barcoded 5' primer along with a J-beta primer mix. TCRdb re-called the 5' RACE reads with MiXCR, one entry per CDR3 protein. The data show 1.5 million or so distinct CDR3 sequences, roughly 40% seen once. The sample taken for sequencing was blood. All receptors derive from a woman younger than 35 in good health.

The rearrangement uses TRBV5-5 and TRBJ1-1, with 7 positions matching TRBD1. V shed 5 bases and J 11 bases; nucleotides not matched to a gene: 9. The germline V gene encodes CDR1 SGHKS and CDR2 YYEKEE (reference sequence). The CDR3 runs 12 residues. The DNA for the CDR3 is TGTGCCAGCAGAGGGACAGCAGGAGACGCTTTCTTT. This gives the protein CASRGTAGDAFF.

This chain connects TRBV7-9 to TRBJ2-1; 10 bases map to TRBD1. CDR1 and CDR2 (germline): SEHNR, FQNEAQ (reference sequence). V shed 6 bases and J 9 bases; nucleotides not matched to a gene: 11. The CDR3 contains 15 residues. The CDR3 DNA sequence: TGTGCCAGCAGTTTCGGGGGACAGGGGACAGGTGAGCAGTTCTTC. It encodes CASSFGGQGTGEQFF.

This sequence joins TRBV5-1 and TRBJ1-2; D perhaps matches TRBD1 (6 bases). V lost 0 bases to trimming and J lost 7 bases, with 16 bases between them. This CDR3 has 15 amino acids. Germline V lookup: CDR1 SGHRS, CDR2 YFSETQ. CDR3 loop: CASSLESGVQRGYTF. The CDR3 coding sequence is TGCGCCAGCAGCTTGGAGTCAGGGGTACAGCGTGGCTACACCTTC.

There are a few counts of this clonotype. This sequence joins TRBV28 and TRBJ1-5; possibly TRBD1 for D (5 bases). The V end lost 4 bases, the J end lost 4 bases, and 14 bases lay between the germline ends. Germline CDR1 and CDR2: MDHEN and SYDVKM. This CDR3 has 15 amino acids. CDR3 DNA sequence: TGTGCCAGCAGTTCCACCGGGACGGATAATCAGCCCCAGCATTTT. This codes for CASSSTGTDNQPQHF.

The chain uses TRBV18 and TRBJ1-3; D not certain. Trimming left V 0 bases short and J 0 bases short, with 6 bases between. Germline CDR1 and CDR2: KGHSH and LQKENI. This CDR3 comprises 15 residues. CDR3 amino acids: CASSPPSVSGNTIYF. CDR3 DNA: TGTGCCAGCTCACCACCTTCCGTCTCTGGAAACACCATATATTTT.

The CDR3 is CSARDPGQINQPQHF. Written as DNA, the CDR3 is TGCAGTGCTAGAGACCCTGGACAGATCAATCAGCCCCAGCATTTT. J is TRBJ1-5 and V is TRBV20-1; weak D call: TRBD1 (6 bases). V lost 0 bases to trimming and J lost 3 bases, with 12 bases between them. The CDR3 extends over 15 amino acids. Germline values: CDR1 DFQATT, CDR2 SNEGSKA (reference sequence).

The chain couples TRBV7-8 to TRBJ2-1, with D tentatively TRBD1 or TRBD2 (5 bases each). This CDR3 comprises 16 residues. Germline V CDR1 and CDR2: SGHVS, FQNEAQ. V lost 4 bases and J lost 0, with 13 bases in between. The CDR3 here is CASSSGTVSSYNEQFF. The CDR3 DNA is TGTGCCAGCAGCTCAGGGACGGTGAGCTCCTACAATGAGCAGTTCTTC. Complete variable domain (other parts from reference TRBV7-8 and TRBJ2-1): GAGVSQSPRYKVAKRGQDVALRCDPISGHVSLFWYQQALGQGPEFLTYFQNEAQLDKSGLPSDRFFAERPEGSVSTLKIQRTQQEDSAVYLCASSSGTVSSYNEQFFGPGTRLTVL.

In regard to this clonotype: A clone one base away is much larger, so this may be a read error. Here the CDR3 DNA reads TGCAGTGCTCCTCGCGGGGACAATGATGGTGAGCAGTACTTC. It yields the protein CSAPRGDNDGEQYF. This rearrangement joins TRBV20-1 to TRBJ2-7; the D gene could be TRBD1 or TRBD2 (6 bases each). The CDR3 has 14 residues. From germline, CDR1 is DFQATT and CDR2 SNEGSKA (reference sequence). Trimming removed 5 bases at V and 7 bases at J, with 21 bases between.

The chain combines TRBV7-9 with TRBJ2-7, with D possibly matching TRBD2 (6 bases). The CDR3 spans 13 residues. With 1 base removed from V and 7 bases from J, the gap between germline ends came to 11 bases. The germline V gene has CDR1 SEHNR and CDR2 FQNEAQ (reference sequence). Here the CDR3 DNA reads TGTGCCAGCAGCTTAGTTGTCGGGAGAGAGCAGTACTTC. As protein: CASSLVVGREQYF.

The chain is built from TRBV15 and TRBJ1-6; tentative D call: TRBD1 (6 bases). V gave up 1 base and J gave up 10 bases, with 14 bases separating them. This CDR3 spans 15 amino acids. Germline assignment: CDR1 LNHNV and CDR2 YYDKDF (reference sequence). The CDR3 loop reads CATSRVPRGASPLHF. CDR3 DNA sequence: TGTGCCACCAGCAGAGTACCCCGGGGGGCATCACCCCTCCACTTT.

CDR3 bases: TGCAGTGCTGGTACCAACGAGCAGTACTTC. Translated, it gives CSAGTNEQYF. V gene TRBV20-1 combines with J gene TRBJ2-7; D not certain. CDR1 is DFQATT and CDR2 is SNEGSKA in the germline V gene (reference sequence). Trimming left V 5 bases short and J 5 bases short, with 7 bases between. This CDR3 is 10 amino acids long.

The chain carries TRBV9 and TRBJ2-4; the D gene is possibly TRBD2 (6 bases). The J call may be mistaken, given a closer DNA end match to TRBJ2-5. The CDR3 is 15 residues long. CDR1 and CDR2 from the germline V gene are SGDLS and YYNGEE. In DNA, the CDR3 is TGTGCCAGCAGCGTAACCGGGACTTCGAAAGAGACCCAGTACTTC. As protein: CASSVTGTSKETQYF.

The chain has TRBV4-1 and TRBJ1-2, with 11 nucleotides matching TRBD1. The CDR3 contains 15 residues. Germline V gene lookup returns CDR1 MGHRA and CDR2 YSYEKL. Unmatched junction bases numbered 5, after V lost 1 base and J lost 7 bases. CDR3 sequence reads: CASSQGGTGGFGYTF. CDR3 in DNA: TGCGCCAGCAGCCAAGGCGGGACAGGGGGGTTTGGCTACACCTTC.